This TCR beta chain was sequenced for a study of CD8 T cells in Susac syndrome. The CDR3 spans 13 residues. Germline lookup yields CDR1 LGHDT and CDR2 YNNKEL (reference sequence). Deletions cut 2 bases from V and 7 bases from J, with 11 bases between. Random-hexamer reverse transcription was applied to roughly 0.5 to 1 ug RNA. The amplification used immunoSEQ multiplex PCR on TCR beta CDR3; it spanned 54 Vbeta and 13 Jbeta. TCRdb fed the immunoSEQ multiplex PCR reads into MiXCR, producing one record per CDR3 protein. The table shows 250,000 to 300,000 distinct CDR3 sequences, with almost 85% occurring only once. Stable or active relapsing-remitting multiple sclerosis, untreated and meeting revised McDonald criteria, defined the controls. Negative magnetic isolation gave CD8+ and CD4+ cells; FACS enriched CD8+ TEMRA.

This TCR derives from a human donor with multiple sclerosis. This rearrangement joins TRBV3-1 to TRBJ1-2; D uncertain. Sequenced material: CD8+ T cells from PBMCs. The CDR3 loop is CASSQMSKRGYTF. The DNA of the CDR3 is TGTGCCAGCAGCCAAATGTCCAAGCGTGGCTACACCTTC.